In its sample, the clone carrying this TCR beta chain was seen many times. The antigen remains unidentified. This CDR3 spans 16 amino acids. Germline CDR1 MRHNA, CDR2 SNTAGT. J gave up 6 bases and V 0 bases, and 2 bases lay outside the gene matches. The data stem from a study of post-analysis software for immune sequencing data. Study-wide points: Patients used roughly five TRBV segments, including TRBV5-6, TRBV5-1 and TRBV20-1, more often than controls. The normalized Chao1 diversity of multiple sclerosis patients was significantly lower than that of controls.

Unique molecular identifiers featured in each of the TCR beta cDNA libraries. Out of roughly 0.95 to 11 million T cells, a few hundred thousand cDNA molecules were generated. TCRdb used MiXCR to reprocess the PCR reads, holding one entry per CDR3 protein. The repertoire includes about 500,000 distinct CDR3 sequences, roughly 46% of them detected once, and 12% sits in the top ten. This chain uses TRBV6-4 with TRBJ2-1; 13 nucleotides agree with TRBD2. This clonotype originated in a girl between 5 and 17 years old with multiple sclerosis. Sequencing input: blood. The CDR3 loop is CASSDSWTSGSNEQFF. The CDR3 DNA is TGTGCCAGCAGTGACTCTTGGACTAGCGGGAGCAATGAGCAGTTCTTC.